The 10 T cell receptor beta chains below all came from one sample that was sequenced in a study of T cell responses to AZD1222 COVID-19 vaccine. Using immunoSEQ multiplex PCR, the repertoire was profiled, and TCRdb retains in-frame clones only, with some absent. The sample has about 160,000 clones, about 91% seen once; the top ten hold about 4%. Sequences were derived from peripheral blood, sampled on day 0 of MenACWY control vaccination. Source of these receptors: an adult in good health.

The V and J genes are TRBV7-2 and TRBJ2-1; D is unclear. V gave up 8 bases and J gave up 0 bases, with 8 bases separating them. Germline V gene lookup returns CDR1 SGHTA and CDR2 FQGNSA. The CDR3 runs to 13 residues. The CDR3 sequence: CASAVSSYNEQFF. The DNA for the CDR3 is TGTGCCAGCGCGGTCAGCTCCTACAATGAGCAGTTCTTC.

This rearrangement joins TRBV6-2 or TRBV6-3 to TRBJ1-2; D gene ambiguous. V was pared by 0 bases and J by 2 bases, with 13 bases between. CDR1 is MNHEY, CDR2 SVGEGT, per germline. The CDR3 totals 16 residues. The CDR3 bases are TGTGCCAGCAGTTACTCTGGACGCCCATCCAACTATGGCTACACCTTC. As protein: CASSYSGRPSNYGYTF.

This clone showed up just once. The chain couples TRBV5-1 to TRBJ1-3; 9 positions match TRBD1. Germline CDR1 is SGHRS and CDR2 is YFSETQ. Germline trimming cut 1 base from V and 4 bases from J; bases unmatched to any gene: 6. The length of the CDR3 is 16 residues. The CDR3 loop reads CASSLTRQGDGNTIYF. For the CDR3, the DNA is TGCGCCAGCAGCTTGACCCGACAGGGGGACGGAAACACCATATATTTT.

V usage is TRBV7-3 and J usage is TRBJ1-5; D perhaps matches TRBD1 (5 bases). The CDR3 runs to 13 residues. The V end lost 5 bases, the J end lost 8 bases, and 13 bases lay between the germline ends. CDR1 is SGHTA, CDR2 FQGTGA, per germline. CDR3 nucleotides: TGTGCCAGCAGCCCCCGGCCGGGGGAGCCCCAGCATTTT. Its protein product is CASSPRPGEPQHF.

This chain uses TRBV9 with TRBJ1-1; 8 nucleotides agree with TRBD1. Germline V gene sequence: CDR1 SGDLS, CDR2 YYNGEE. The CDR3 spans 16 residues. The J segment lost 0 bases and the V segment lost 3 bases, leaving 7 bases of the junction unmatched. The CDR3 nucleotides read TGTGCCAGCAGCGCAGCACCAGGGGGCCTGAACACTGAAGCTTTCTTT. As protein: CASSAAPGGLNTEAFF. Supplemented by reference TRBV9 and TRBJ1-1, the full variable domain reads DSGVTQTPKHLITATGQRVTLRCSPRSGDLSVYWYQQSLDQGLQFLIQYYNGEERAKGNILERFSAQQFPDLHSELNLSSLELGDSALYFCASSAAPGGLNTEAFFGQGTRLTVV.

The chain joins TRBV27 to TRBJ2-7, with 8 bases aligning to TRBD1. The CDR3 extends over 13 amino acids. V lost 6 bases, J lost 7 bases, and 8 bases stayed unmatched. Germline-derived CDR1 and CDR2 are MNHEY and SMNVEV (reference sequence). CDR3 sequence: CASSSSRDREQYF. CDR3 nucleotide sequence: TGTGCCAGCAGCTCTTCGCGGGACAGGGAGCAGTACTTC.

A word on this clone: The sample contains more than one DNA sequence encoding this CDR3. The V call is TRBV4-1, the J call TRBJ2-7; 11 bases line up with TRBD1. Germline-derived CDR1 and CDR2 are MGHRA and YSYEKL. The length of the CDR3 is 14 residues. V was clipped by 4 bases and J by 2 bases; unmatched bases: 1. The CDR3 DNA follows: TGCGCCAGCAGCCGGGACAGGGGGACCTACGAGCAGTACTTC. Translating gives CASSRDRGTYEQYF.

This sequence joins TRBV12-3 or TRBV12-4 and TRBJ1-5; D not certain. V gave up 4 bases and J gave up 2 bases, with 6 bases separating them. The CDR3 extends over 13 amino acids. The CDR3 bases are TGTGCCAGCAGTTCCCTCCGCAATCAGCCCCAGCATTTT. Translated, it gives CASSSLRNQPQHF.

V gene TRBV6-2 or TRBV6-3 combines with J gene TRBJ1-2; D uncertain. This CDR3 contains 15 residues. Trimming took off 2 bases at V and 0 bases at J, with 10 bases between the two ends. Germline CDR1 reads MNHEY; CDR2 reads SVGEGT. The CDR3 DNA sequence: TGTGCCAGCAGTTACGATTTAAGAGCTAACTATGGCTACACCTTC. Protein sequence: CASSYDLRANYGYTF.

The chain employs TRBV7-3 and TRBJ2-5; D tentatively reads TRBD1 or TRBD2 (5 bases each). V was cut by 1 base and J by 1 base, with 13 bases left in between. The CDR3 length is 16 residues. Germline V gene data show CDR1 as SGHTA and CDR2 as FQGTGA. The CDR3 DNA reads TGTGCCAGCAGCTTAAATGGACCCGGGGCCCAAGAGACCCAGTACTTC. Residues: CASSLNGPGAQETQYF.